These T cell receptor beta chains were read from a single sample in a study of blood T cell repertoires in COVID-19. The table came from immunoSEQ multiplex PCR; TCRdb's copy has only in-frame clones and leaves some out. The table lists 330,000 or so clones, around 87% of them singletons. The sequenced sample was PBMCs or T cells enriched from blood (not recorded which). These receptors all stem from a man aged 35-49 years in a cohort exposed to, infected with or recovered from COVID-19 (not recorded which). The CDR3 runs from the conserved cysteine through the conserved F or W. A D gene is named only where the DNA matches it firmly. Only part of the rows carry a size: once, few, many, or a class if the clone is expanded.

TRBV18	.	.	TRBJ1-1	TGTGCCAGCTCACCAACAGGGTCGAACACTGAAGCTTTCTTT	CASSPTGSNTEAFF
TRBV6-5	TRBD1	.	TRBJ2-7	TGTGCCAGCAGGGGGACAGGGGGATCCTACGAGCAGTACTTC	CASRGTGGSYEQYF
TRBV21-1	.	.	TRBJ1-5	TGTGCCAGCAGCAAAGAAAGACAGGGATATCAGCCCCAGCATTTT	CASSKERQGYQPQHF
TRBV6-5	.	once	TRBJ2-3	TGTGCCAGCAGTTACGGGCTAGCCGGGGGAGATACGCAGTATTTT	CASSYGLAGGDTQYF
TRBV23-1	.	.	TRBJ1-2	TGCGCCAGCAGACAATTATTTTTTCGTTCCGAGGAAAATAACTATGGCTACACCTTC	CASRQLFFRSEENNYGYTF
TRBV28	TRBD1	.	TRBJ2-1	TGTGCCAGCAGTTTAGACAGGGGGCGAGGGGAGCAGTTCTTC	CASSLDRGRGEQFF
TRBV5-6	TRBD1	many	TRBJ2-7	TGTGCCAGCAGCTGGAAGACAGGGGGCCCCTACGAGCAGTACTTC	CASSWKTGGPYEQYF
TRBV28	TRBD1	.	TRBJ2-6	TGTGCCAGCAGTCCGCAACAGGGGACCAGCTCTGGGGCCAACGTCCTGACTTTC	CASSPQQGTSSGANVLTF
TRBV5-1	TRBD2	.	TRBJ2-7	TGCGCCAGCAGCTTGACGAGCGGGGTTGGGACCTACGAGCAGTACTTC	CASSLTSGVGTYEQYF
TRBV7-9	TRBD1	.	TRBJ1-5	TGTGCCAGCAGCTCACAACAGGGGAGCAATCAGCCCCAGCATTTT	CASSSQQGSNQPQHF
TRBV7-9	TRBD2	.	TRBJ2-5	TGTGCCAGCAGCTTAGACGTAGCGGGAGGGCCTGAGACCCAGTACTTC	CASSLDVAGGPETQYF
TRBV4-2	TRBD2	once	TRBJ2-7	TGTGCCAGCAGCGAAACGGGACTAGCCACCTACGAGCAGTACTTC	CASSETGLATYEQYF
TRBV6-5	TRBD1	.	TRBJ1-2	TGTGCCAGCAGGGTGGACAGGGGGGAAGGCTACACCTTC	CASRVDRGEGYTF
TRBV5-1	TRBD1	.	TRBJ1-1	TGCGCCAGCAGCACGGACAGGTGGGACCCTGAAGCTTTCTTT	CASSTDRWDPEAFF
TRBV27	.	.	TRBJ2-7	TGTGCCAGCAGAAAACAGAGCTCCTACGAGCAGTACTTC	CASRKQSSYEQYF
TRBV7-2	.	.	TRBJ2-5	TGTGCCAGCAGCCCGCGGCGCGGCGGAGGGAAAGAGACCCAGTACTTC	CASSPRRGGGKETQYF
TRBV6-1	.	.	TRBJ1-3	TGTGCCAGCAGTTCCCCCTTGCGCTCTGGAAACACCATATATTTT	CASSSPLRSGNTIYF
TRBV3-1/TRBV3-2	TRBD1	.	TRBJ1-2	TGTGCCAGCAGCCAAAGCAGGACAGGGTTATCCCTTAACTATGGCTACACCTTC	CASSQSRTGLSLNYGYTF
TRBV18	.	.	TRBJ1-3	TGTGCCAGCTCACCTGGGTCAGGTGGAAACACCATATATTTT	CASSPGSGGNTIYF
TRBV7-9	.	.	TRBJ1-1	TGTGCCAGCAGCCCTCACAGCTTGAACACTGAAGCTTTCTTT	CASSPHSLNTEAFF
TRBV2	.	few	TRBJ2-3	TGTGCCAGCGGTCTACGAACAGATACGCAGTATTTT	CASGLRTDTQYF
TRBV25-1	.	.	TRBJ1-4	TGTGCCAGCATCGGACCCCCTCGGACAGCAGGTAATGAAAAACTGTTTTTT	CASIGPPRTAGNEKLFF
TRBV4-1	.	.	TRBJ1-3	TGCGCCAGCAGCCAAGATCCATCTGGAAACACCATATATTTT	CASSQDPSGNTIYF
TRBV7-9	TRBD1	.	TRBJ1-1	TGTGCCAGCAGCACACAGGGGAAAGCTTTCTTT	CASSTQGKAFF
TRBV9	.	.	TRBJ2-3	TGTGCCAGCAGCGTTTACGGGAGCAGGGCAGATACGCAGTATTTT	CASSVYGSRADTQYF
TRBV2	TRBD1	.	TRBJ2-7	TGTGCCAGCAGAGCAGACAGGGTTTACGAGCAGTACTTC	CASRADRVYEQYF
TRBV7-9	TRBD2	.	TRBJ2-1	TGTGCCAGCAGCTCTAGAGCGGGAGAGGACTGGGGTGAGCAGTTCTTC	CASSSRAGEDWGEQFF
TRBV28	.	.	TRBJ1-2	TGTGCCTCCTGGAACAGCATAAACTATGGCTACACCTTC	CASWNSINYGYTF
TRBV6-5	.	few	TRBJ1-3	TGTGCCAGCAGTTACGGACGGGCCAGGGACACCATATATTTT	CASSYGRARDTIYF
TRBV6-5	.	.	TRBJ1-1	TGTGCCAGCAACCCGACAGGCCCCCCAACTGAAGCTTTCTTT	CASNPTGPPTEAFF
TRBV2	TRBD1	.	TRBJ1-2	TGTGCCAGCAGTGTGGGGACAGGGGGTAATAACTATGGCTACACCTTC	CASSVGTGGNNYGYTF
TRBV5-6	.	.	TRBJ1-1	TGTGCCAGCAGTTTCTACAGGGTAGGCACTGAAGCTTTCTTT	CASSFYRVGTEAFF
TRBV11-3	.	.	TRBJ1-1	TGTGCCAGCAGCTTAGCAAGGACAACTGAAGCTTTCTTT	CASSLARTTEAFF
TRBV18	TRBD1	.	TRBJ1-2	TGTGCCAGCTCACCCGGGACAGGTCAAAACTATGGCTACACCTTC	CASSPGTGQNYGYTF
TRBV30	.	few	TRBJ1-1	TGTGCCTGGAGTGTCGGGAGGCTGAACACTGAAGCTTTCTTT	CAWSVGRLNTEAFF
TRBV6-2/TRBV6-3	.	.	TRBJ2-1	TGTGCCAGCAGTTACTCGACAGTGAACTCCTACAATGAGCAGTTCTTC	CASSYSTVNSYNEQFF
TRBV10-1	TRBD1	.	TRBJ1-1	TGCGCCAGCAGCACAGGGGTGGGGACTGAAGCTTTCTTT	CASSTGVGTEAFF
TRBV11-1	TRBD1	once	TRBJ2-5	TGTGCCAGCAGCTTAAGGGGGACAGGGTCGGAGACCCAGTACTTC	CASSLRGTGSETQYF
TRBV30	TRBD1	.	TRBJ2-6	TGTGCCTGCCGGACAGGGTCCGGGGCCAACGTCCTGACTTTC	CACRTGSGANVLTF
TRBV5-4	.	.	TRBJ2-7	TGTGCCAGCAGCCCCGGGGGTGTCTACGAGCAGTACTTC	CASSPGGVYEQYF
TRBV27	TRBD2	.	TRBJ2-1	TGTGCCAGCAGTACCCTCGGGAGCGGGAGTGGCGATGAGCAGTTCTTC	CASSTLGSGSGDEQFF
TRBV6-1	.	.	TRBJ2-7	TGTGCCAGCAGTGAAGCGCGGGCTGGAGGGGACCTCTCCTACGAGCAGTACTTC	CASSEARAGGDLSYEQYF
TRBV4-1	.	.	TRBJ1-2	TGCGCCAGCAGCCAAGCAAATAGAGGTGGTGGCTACACCTTC	CASSQANRGGGYTF
TRBV6-5	TRBD2	.	TRBJ2-7	TGTGCCAGCAGGCGAGCGGGAGCGGGCTACGAGCAGTACTTC	CASRRAGAGYEQYF
TRBV24-1	TRBD1	.	TRBJ1-2	TGTGCCACCAGTGACTACAGGGGCCCGCTCTATGGCTACACCTTC	CATSDYRGPLYGYTF
TRBV5-4	.	.	TRBJ1-6	TGTGCCAGCAGCTTTAACGCACTATATAATTCACCCCTCCACTTT	CASSFNALYNSPLHF